What follows describes a single T cell receptor (beta chain). This entry comes from a study of blood T cell dynamics during melanoma immunotherapy. Study-level background: Metastatic melanoma patients received first-line pembrolizumab or nivolumab plus ipilimumab.

In germline, CDR1 is SGHRS, CDR2 YFSETQ. Trimming took off 4 bases at V and 1 base at J, with 15 bases between the two ends. This CDR3 is built from 16 residues. Every bulk PBMC sample received the same 350 ng of DNA. Assay: immunoSEQ multiplex PCR; the TCRdb copy retains only in-frame clones and omits some. The sample holds several thousand clones, roughly nine tenths seen once. Time point here: pre-treatment baseline. Response was assessed by RECIST 1.1 at 12 weeks, except a couple of rapid progressors. Patients had no prior systemic cancer treatment, immunosuppressants or other active cancers. The J gene is TRBJ2-1, the V gene TRBV5-1; D might be TRBD1 (8 bases). This specimen consisted of blood, obtained from a patient treated with checkpoint blockade. This receptor was taken from a human donor with melanoma. CDR3 sequence reads: CASSGEGTGSYNEQFF. CDR3 sequence (DNA): TGCGCCAGCAGCGGGGAGGGGACAGGATCCTACAATGAGCAGTTCTTC.